This is a list of T cell receptor beta chains from one sample in a study of T-cell memory formation after mild COVID-19. TCRdb ran MiXCR on the 5' RACE reads and lists one entry per CDR3 protein. The sample has roughly 170,000 distinct CDR3 sequences, around 20% seen once; the top ten hold 3.5% to 5%. Sequenced sample: PBMCs or a T cell subset sorted from them (not recorded which). All receptors come from a young man who had mild COVID-19 (a few samples of this study predate the infection). Cell type and time point are not known. Each CDR3 is given with its conserved first and last residue. The D gene is left open where the match is weak. Clone size is not always given. Where it is, it says once, few, many or a class for expanded clones.

TRBJ2-1,TRBD2,.,TRBV4-1,CASSQGWTSGGPNEQFF,TGCGCCAGCAGCCAAGGTTGGACTAGCGGGGGCCCCAATGAGCAGTTCTTC
TRBJ1-2,.,.,TRBV10-3,CAISDGETGYTF,TGTGCCATCAGTGATGGGGAAACTGGCTACACCTTC
TRBJ1-1,.,few,TRBV6-2/TRBV6-3,CASSTTALGTEAFF,TGTGCCAGCAGTACCACCGCCCTGGGCACTGAAGCTTTCTTT
TRBJ1-5,.,few,TRBV18,CASSPVQGPQHF,TGTGCCAGCTCCCCCGTTCAAGGGCCCCAGCATTTT
TRBJ1-3,.,.,TRBV10-1,CASSPGPSSGNTIYF,TGCGCCAGCAGTCCCGGGCCGAGCTCTGGAAACACCATATATTTT
TRBJ2-2,.,.,TRBV6-6,CASWASQGTGELFF,TGTGCCTCCTGGGCCTCCCAGGGAACCGGGGAGCTGTTTTTT
TRBJ1-5,.,few,TRBV5-6,CASSLGGARAVETQHF,TGTGCCAGCAGCTTGGGGGGCGCCCGCGCCGTAGAGACCCAGCATTTT
TRBJ2-4,.,.,TRBV7-8,CASSQDYAKNIQYF,TGTGCCAGCAGCCAGGACTACGCCAAAAACATTCAGTACTTC
TRBJ2-5,.,.,TRBV3-1,CASSFPGTRGETQYF,TGTGCCAGCAGCTTTCCCGGGACACGAGGAGAGACCCAGTACTTC
TRBJ2-1,TRBD2,few,TRBV5-1,CASGENRAGGHEQFF,TGCGCCAGCGGAGAAAACCGAGCGGGGGGGCATGAGCAGTTCTTC
TRBJ2-1,.,.,TRBV2,CASSGQVYNEQFF,TGTGCCAGCAGTGGACAAGTTTACAATGAGCAGTTCTTC
TRBJ1-2,TRBD1,few,TRBV9,CASSVELRQGSDGYTF,TGTGCCAGCAGCGTAGAATTACGACAGGGGAGTGATGGCTACACCTTC
TRBJ2-6,.,.,TRBV5-1,CASSLMAFSGANVLTF,TGCGCCAGCAGCTTGATGGCCTTCTCTGGGGCCAACGTCCTGACTTTC
TRBJ1-1,TRBD1,.,TRBV4-1,CASSPQGESTEAFF,TGCGCCAGCAGCCCACAGGGGGAGTCCACTGAAGCTTTCTTT
TRBJ1-1,.,few,TRBV21-1,CASSSKGDDRHIFKGEAFF,TGTGCCAGCAGCTCGAAAGGGGACGATCGGCATATCTTTAAGGGTGAAGCTTTCTTT
TRBJ1-6,.,few,TRBV12-3/TRBV12-4,CASSSTPREASPLHF,TGTGCCAGCAGTTCGACCCCGCGGGAGGCTTCACCCCTCCACTTT
TRBJ2-2,.,.,TRBV5-1,CASSLDGGRRTGELFF,TGCGCCAGCAGCTTGGATGGGGGGCGTCGCACCGGGGAGCTGTTTTTT
TRBJ1-1,.,few,TRBV4-1,CASGDFRSAEAFF,TGCGCCAGCGGGGACTTTCGAAGCGCTGAAGCTTTCTTT